This TCR beta chain was recovered during a study of CD8 T cells in Susac syndrome. V lost 4 bases and J 1 base, leaving 12 bases between the germline ends. CDR1 and CDR2 (germline): KGHDR, SFDVKD. CDR3 size: 15 residues. An input of roughly 0.45 to 1 ug of RNA was subjected to reverse transcription using random hexamers. TCRdb processed the immunoSEQ multiplex PCR reads anew with MiXCR; each CDR3 protein has one entry. The data show 85,000 to 130,000 distinct CDR3 sequences, approximately 94% seen once. This TCR was sampled from a human donor with Susac syndrome. This chain uses TRBV24-1 with TRBJ2-5; D might be TRBD1 (6 bases). The sequenced sample was CD8+ T cells from PBMCs. This CDR3 is CATSDPRDIQETQYF. CDR3 in DNA: TGTGCCACCAGTGACCCCCGGGACATCCAAGAGACCCAGTACTTC.